This T cell receptor beta chain emerged from a study of T cell repertoires in cytomegalovirus infection. As for the study in general: CMV epitopes in the study were HLA-C-restricted (recently identified) and HLA-B-restricted (well studied). Public TCR beta signature analysis indicated the presence of both CMV infection and matching HLA type.

Trimming took 8 bases from V and 1 from J, leaving 17 bases between them. This CDR3 contains 15 residues. CDR1 and CDR2 (germline): SEHNR, FQNEAQ (reference sequence). TCRdb ran MiXCR on the reads and lists one entry per CDR3 protein. The sample has a few hundred thousand distinct CDR3 sequences; approximately 40% are singletons. The table lists this clonotype with a few counts. Its antigen is as yet unknown. Study-wide results and limits: In two of eight donors, the top clonotype was HLA-C-restricted CMV-specific. Cumulated frequencies of public TCR beta families served to identify carriers of CMV plus the relevant HLA.

The material sequenced was cultured PBMCs, taken from culture after CMV antigen stimulation. This chain links TRBV7-9 with TRBJ1-1; TRBD1 might be the D (5 bases). The sequence derives from a human donor in good health (CMV status not recorded). Some clones in this sample may be carry-over from other donors' samples. This chain's CDR3 is CASLPPGGENTEAFF. DNA of the CDR3: TGTGCCAGCCTTCCACCTGGGGGTGAGAACACTGAAGCTTTCTTT.